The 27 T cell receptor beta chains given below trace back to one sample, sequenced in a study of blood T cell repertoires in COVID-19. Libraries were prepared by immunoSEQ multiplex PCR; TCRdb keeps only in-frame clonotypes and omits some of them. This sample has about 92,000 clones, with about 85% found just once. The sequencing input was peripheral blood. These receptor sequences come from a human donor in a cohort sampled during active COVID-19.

This CDR3 is CASSLGRQGSNQPQHF. CDR3 nucleotides: TGTGCCAGCAGCTTAGGACGACAGGGAAGCAATCAGCCCCAGCATTTT. V gene TRBV7-8 combines with J gene TRBJ1-5; 7 positions match TRBD1. Trimming took 1 base from V and 1 from J; bases not matched to a gene: 4. The germline CDR1 and CDR2 sequences are SGHVS and FQNEAQ. The CDR3 consists of 16 residues.

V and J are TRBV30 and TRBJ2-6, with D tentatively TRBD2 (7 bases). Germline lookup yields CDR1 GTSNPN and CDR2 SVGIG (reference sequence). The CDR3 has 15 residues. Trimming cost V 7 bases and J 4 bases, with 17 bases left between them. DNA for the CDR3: TGTGCCTTCGGGGGGCTAGCGTCGGGGGCCAACGTCCTGACTTTC. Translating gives CAFGGLASGANVLTF.

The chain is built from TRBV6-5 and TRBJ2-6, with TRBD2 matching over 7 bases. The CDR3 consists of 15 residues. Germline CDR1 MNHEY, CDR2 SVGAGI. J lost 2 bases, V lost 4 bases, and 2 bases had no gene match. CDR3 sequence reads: CASSLGGTGANVLTF. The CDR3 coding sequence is TGTGCCAGCAGTTTGGGAGGGACTGGGGCCAACGTCCTGACTTTC.

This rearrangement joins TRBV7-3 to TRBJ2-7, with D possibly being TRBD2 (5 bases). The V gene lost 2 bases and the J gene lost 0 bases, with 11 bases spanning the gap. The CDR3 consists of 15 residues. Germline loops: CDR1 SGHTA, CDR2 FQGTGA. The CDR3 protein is CASSLSPGNSYEQYF. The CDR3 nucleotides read TGTGCCAGCAGCTTATCCCCGGGGAACTCCTACGAGCAGTACTTC.

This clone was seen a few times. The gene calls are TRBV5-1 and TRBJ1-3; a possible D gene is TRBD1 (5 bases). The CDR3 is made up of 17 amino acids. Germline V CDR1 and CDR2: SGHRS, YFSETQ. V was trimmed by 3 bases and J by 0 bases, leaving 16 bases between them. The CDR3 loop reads CASSSEVTGSSGNTIYF. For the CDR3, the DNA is TGCGCCAGCAGCTCAGAAGTAACAGGATCCTCTGGAAACACCATATATTTT.

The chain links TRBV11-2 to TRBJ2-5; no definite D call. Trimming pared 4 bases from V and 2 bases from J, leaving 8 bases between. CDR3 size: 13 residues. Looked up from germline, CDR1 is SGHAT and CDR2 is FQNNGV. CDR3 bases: TGTGCCAGCAGCTCGGGTTCACAAGAGACCCAGTACTTC. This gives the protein CASSSGSQETQYF.

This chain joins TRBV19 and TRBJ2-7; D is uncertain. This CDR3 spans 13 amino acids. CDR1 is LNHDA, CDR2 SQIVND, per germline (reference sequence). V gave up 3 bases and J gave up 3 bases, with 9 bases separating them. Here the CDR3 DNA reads TGTGCCAGTAGTATCCGACTGGACTACGAGCAGTACTTC. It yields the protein CASSIRLDYEQYF. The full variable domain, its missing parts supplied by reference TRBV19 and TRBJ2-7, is DGGITQSPKYLFRKEGQNVTLSCEQNLNHDAMYWYRQDPGQGLRLIYYSQIVNDFQKGDIAEGYSVSREKKESFPLTVTSAQKNPTAFYLCASSIRLDYEQYFGPGTRLTVT.

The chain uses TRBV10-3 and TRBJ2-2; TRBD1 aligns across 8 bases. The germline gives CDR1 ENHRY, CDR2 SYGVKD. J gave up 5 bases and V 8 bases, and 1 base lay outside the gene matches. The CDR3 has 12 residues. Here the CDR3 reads CAIWTGTGELFF. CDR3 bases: TGTGCCATCTGGACAGGGACCGGGGAGCTGTTTTTT.

The chain's CDR3 is CASSPASGRARETQYF. The DNA for the CDR3 is TGCGCCAGCAGCCCGGCTAGCGGGAGGGCCAGGGAGACCCAGTACTTC. The rearrangement joins TRBV5-1 to TRBJ2-5; TRBD2 agrees at 12 bases. CDR1 SGHRS and CDR2 YFSETQ come from the germline V gene. The CDR3 covers 16 residues. V lost 4 bases, J lost 5 bases, and 9 bases stayed unmatched.

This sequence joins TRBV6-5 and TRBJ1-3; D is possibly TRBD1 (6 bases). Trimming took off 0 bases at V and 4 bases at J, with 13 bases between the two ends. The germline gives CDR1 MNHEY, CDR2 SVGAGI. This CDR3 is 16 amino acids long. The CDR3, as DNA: TGTGCCAGCAGTTACTCGGTCTGGGGGACAGGAAACACCATATATTTT. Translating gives CASSYSVWGTGNTIYF.

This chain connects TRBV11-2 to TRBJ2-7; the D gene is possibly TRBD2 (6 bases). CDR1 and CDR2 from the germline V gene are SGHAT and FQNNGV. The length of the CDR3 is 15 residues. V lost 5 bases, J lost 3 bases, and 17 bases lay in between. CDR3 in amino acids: CASSLLKRADYEQYF. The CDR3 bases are TGTGCCAGCAGCCTCTTAAAGCGGGCAGACTACGAGCAGTACTTC.

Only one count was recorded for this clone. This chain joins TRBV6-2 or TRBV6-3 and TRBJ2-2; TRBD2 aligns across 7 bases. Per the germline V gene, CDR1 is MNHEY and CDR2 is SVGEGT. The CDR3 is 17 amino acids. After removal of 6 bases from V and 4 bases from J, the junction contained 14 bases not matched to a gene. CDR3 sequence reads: CASSRILTKRGTGELFF. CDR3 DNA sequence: TGTGCCAGCAGCCGCATTCTGACTAAGCGGGGCACCGGGGAGCTGTTTTTT.

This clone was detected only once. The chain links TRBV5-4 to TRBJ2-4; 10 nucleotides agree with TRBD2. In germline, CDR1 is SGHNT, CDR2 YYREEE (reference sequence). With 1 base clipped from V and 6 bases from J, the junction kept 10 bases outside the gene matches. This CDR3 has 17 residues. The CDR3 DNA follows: TGTGCCAGCAGCTTGCCCCCTCAAAGCGGGGGGGGAAACATTCAGTACTTC. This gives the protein CASSLPPQSGGGNIQYF.

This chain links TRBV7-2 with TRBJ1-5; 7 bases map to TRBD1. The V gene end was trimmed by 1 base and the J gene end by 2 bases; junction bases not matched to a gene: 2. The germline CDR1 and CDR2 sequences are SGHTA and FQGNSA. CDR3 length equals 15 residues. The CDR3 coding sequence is TGTGCCAGCAGCTTAGGGGACAGACGCAATCAGCCCCAGCATTTT. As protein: CASSLGDRRNQPQHF. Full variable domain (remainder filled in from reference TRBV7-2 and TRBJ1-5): GAGVSQSPSNKVTEKGKDVELRCDPISGHTALYWYRQSLGQGLEFLIYFQGNSAPDKSGLPSDRFSAERTGGSVSTLTIQRTQQEDSAVYLCASSLGDRRNQPQHFGDGTRLSIL.

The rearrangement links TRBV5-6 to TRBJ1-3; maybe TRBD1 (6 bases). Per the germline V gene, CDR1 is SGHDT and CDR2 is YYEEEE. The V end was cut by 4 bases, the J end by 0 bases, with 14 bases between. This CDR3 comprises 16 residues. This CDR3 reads CASSTGGHLSGNTIYF. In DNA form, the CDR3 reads TGTGCCAGCAGCACGGGGGGACACCTCTCTGGAAACACCATATATTTT.

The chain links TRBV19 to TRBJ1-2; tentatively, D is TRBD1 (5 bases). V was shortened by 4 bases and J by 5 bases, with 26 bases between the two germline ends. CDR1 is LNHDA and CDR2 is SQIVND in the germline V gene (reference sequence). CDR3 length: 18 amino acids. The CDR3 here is CASSTLILTGASIYGYTF. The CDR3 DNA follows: TGTGCCAGTAGTACGCTCATCCTTACAGGAGCTTCAATTTATGGCTACACCTTC.

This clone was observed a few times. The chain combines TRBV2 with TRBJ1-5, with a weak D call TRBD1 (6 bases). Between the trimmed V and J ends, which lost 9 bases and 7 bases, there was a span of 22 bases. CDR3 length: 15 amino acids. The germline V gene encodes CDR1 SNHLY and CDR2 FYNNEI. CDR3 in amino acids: CASTSTGGQGQPQHF. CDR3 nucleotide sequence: TGTGCCAGTACTAGTACGGGGGGCCAGGGACAGCCCCAGCATTTT. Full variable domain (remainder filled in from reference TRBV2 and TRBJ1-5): EPEVTQTPSHQVTQMGQEVILRCVPISNHLYFYWYRQILGQKVEFLVSFYNNEISEKSEIFDDQFSVERPDGSNFTLKIRSTKLEDSAMYFCASTSTGGQGQPQHFGDGTRLSIL.

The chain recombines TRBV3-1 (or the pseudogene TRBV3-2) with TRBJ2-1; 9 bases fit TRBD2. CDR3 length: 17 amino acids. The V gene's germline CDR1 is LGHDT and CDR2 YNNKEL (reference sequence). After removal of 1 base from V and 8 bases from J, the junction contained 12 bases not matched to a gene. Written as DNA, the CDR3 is TGTGCCAGCAGCCAAGCTTGGGAGGGATTAGCGGGAGATGAGCAGTTCTTC. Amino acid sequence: CASSQAWEGLAGDEQFF.

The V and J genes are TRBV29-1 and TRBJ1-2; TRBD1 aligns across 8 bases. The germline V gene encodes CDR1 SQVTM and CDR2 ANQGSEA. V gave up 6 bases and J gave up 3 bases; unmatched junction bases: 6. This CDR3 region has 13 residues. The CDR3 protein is CSVPGGLDYGYTF. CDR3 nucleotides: TGCAGCGTCCCAGGGGGCTTGGACTATGGCTACACCTTC.

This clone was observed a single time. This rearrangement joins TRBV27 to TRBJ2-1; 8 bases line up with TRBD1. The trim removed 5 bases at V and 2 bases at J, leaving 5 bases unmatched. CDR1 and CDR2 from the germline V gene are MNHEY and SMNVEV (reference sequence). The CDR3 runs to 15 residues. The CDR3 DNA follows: TGTGCCAGCAGTCCCACGGACAGGGCCTACAATGAGCAGTTCTTC. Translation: CASSPTDRAYNEQFF.

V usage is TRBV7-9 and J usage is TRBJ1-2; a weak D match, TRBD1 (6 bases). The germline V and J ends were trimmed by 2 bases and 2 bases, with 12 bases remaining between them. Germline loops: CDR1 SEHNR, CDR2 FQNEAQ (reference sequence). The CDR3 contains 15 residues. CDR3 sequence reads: CASSLRQTGNYGYTF. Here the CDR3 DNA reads TGTGCCAGCAGCTTACGCCAGACAGGCAACTATGGCTACACCTTC.

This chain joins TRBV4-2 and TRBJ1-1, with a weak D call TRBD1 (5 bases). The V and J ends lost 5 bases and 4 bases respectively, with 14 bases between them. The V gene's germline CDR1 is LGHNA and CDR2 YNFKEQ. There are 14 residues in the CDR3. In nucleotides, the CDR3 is TGTGCCAGCAGCAAAGGGGCGGGCGGCACTGAAGCTTTCTTT. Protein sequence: CASSKGAGGTEAFF.

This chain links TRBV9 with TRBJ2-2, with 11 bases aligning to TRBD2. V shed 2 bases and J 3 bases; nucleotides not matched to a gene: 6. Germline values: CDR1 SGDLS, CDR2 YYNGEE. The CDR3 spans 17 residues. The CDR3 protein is CASSVTSGGPDTGELFF. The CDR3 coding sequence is TGTGCCAGCAGCGTTACTAGCGGGGGCCCGGACACCGGGGAGCTGTTTTTT. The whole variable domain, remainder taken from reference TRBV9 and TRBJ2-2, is DSGVTQTPKHLITATGQRVTLRCSPRSGDLSVYWYQQSLDQGLQFLIQYYNGEERAKGNILERFSAQQFPDLHSELNLSSLELGDSALYFCASSVTSGGPDTGELFFGEGSRLTVL.

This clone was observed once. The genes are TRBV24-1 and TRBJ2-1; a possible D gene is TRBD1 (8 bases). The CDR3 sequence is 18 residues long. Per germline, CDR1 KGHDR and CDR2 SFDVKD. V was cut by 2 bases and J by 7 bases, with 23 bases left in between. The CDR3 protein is CATSDSRGARDRTNEQFF. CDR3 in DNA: TGTGCCACCAGTGATTCTCGGGGGGCTCGGGACAGGACAAATGAGCAGTTCTTC.

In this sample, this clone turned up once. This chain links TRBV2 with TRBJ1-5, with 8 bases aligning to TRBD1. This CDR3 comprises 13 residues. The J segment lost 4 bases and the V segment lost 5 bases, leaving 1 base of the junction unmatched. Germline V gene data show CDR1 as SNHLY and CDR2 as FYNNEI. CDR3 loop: CASSRDRNQPQHF. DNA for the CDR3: TGTGCCAGCAGTAGGGACAGGAATCAGCCCCAGCATTTT.

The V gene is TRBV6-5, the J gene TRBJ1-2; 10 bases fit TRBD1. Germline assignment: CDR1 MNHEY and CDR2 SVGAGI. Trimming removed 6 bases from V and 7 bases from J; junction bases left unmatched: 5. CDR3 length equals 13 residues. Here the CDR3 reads CASRGTGVGGYTF. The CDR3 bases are TGTGCCAGCAGGGGGACAGGGGTGGGTGGCTACACCTTC.

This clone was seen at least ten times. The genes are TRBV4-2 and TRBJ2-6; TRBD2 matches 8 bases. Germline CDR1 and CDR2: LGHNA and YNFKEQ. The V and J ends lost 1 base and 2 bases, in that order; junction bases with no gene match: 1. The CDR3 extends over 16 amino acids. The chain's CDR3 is CASSQAGGTGANVLTF. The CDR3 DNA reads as TGTGCCAGCAGCCAAGCGGGAGGGACTGGGGCCAACGTCCTGACTTTC.